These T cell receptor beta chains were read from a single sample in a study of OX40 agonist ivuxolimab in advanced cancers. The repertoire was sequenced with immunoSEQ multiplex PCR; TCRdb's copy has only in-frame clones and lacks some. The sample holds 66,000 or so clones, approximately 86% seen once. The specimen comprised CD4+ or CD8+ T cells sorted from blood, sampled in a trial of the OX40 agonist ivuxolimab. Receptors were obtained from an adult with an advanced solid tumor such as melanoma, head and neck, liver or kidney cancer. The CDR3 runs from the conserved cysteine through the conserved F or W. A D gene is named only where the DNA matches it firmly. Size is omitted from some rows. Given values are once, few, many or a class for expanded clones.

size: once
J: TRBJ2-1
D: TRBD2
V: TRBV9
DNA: TGTGCCAGCAGCGTAGGGCTAGCGGGGGGGCACAGTGAGCAGTTCTTC
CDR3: CASSVGLAGGHSEQFF

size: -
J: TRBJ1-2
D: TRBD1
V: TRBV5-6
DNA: TGTGCCAGCAGCCCGGGTACAGGGGGACTTAACTATGGCTACACCTTC
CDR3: CASSPGTGGLNYGYTF

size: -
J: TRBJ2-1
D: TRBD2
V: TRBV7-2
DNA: TGTGCCAGCAGCTTAGTTGGGACAATAGCGGGAGTTGCCAATGAGCAGTTCTTC
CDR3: CASSLVGTIAGVANEQFF

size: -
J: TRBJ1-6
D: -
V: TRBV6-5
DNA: TGTGCCAGCAGGTCTGTAAATTCGGCCCTCCACTTT
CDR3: CASRSVNSALHF

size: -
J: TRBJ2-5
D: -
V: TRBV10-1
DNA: TGCGCCAGCAGTCATCAGCCTGGGGGGCAAGAGACCCAGTACTTC
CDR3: CASSHQPGGQETQYF

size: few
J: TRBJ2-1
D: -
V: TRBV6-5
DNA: TGTGCCAGCAGAAATACAGGGTTCCGCTACAATGAGCAGTTCTTC
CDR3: CASRNTGFRYNEQFF

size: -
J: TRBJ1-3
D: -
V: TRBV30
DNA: TGTGCCCGATCAGGCTTCTCTGGAAACACCATATATTTT
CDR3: CARSGFSGNTIYF

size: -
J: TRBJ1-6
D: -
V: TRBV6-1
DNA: TGTGCCAGCACGGCCGACAGATATAATTCACCCCTCCACTTT
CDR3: CASTADRYNSPLHF

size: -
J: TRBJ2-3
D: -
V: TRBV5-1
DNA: TGCGCCAGCAGCTTTGGCGGAGCAGGGGGGGTGAATACGCAGTATTTT
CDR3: CASSFGGAGGVNTQYF

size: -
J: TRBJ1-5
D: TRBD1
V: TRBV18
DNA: TGTGCCAGCTCCCTGGGACAGGGGTCCAATCAGCCCCAGCATTTT
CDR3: CASSLGQGSNQPQHF

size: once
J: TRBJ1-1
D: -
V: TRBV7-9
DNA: TGTGCCAGCAGCCCAGACCAGGTCGTCATGAACACTGAAGCTTTCTTT
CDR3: CASSPDQVVMNTEAFF

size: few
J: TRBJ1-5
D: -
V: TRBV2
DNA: TGTGCCAGCAGTGATCGGCAGGGGATCCCTCGGCCCCAGCATTTT
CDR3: CASSDRQGIPRPQHF

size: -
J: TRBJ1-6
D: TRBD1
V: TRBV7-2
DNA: TGTGCCAGCACCTCGTTCAGGGGGGGCAATTCACCCCTCCACTTT
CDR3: CASTSFRGGNSPLHF

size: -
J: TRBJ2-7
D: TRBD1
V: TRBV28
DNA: TGTGCCAGTTCAAGGACAGGGGGCCGGAACGAGCAGTACTTC
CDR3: CASSRTGGRNEQYF

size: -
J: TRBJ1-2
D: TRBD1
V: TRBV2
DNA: TGTGCCAGCAGTGAAGGGGGACAGGGACTCTATGGCTACACCTTC
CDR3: CASSEGGQGLYGYTF

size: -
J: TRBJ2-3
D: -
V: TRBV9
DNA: TGTGCCAGCAGCCCCTCCGGGAGCACAGATACGCAGTATTTT
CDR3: CASSPSGSTDTQYF

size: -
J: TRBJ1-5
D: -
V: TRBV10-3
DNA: TGTGCCAGCAGACGACTTAATCAGCCCCAGCATTTT
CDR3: CASRRLNQPQHF

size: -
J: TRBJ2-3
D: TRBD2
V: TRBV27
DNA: TGTGCCAGCAGTTTAGACCGCGGGCGGGGGGGAGGTGATACGCAGTATTTT
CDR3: CASSLDRGRGGGDTQYF

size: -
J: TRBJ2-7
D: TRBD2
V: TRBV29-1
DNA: TGCAGCGTAACTCCGAGCGGGAGGGCCTACGAGCAGTACTTC
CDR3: CSVTPSGRAYEQYF

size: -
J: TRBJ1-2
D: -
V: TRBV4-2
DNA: TGTGCCAGCAGCCAAGAGAGCTATGGCTACACCTTC
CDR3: CASSQESYGYTF

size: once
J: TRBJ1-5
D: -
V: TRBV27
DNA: TGTGCCAGCAGTTTTGCGGCAGGTAGCAATCAGCCCCAGCATTTT
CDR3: CASSFAAGSNQPQHF

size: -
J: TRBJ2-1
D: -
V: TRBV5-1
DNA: TGCGCCAGCAGCCGCATAAGCTCCTACAATGAGCAGTTCTTC
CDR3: CASSRISSYNEQFF

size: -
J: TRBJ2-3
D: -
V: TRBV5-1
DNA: TGCGCCAGCAGCTTGGAAGGCTGGGGAGATACGCAGTATTTT
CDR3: CASSLEGWGDTQYF

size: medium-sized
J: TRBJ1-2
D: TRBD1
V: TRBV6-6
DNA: TGTGCCAGCAGTGTCTTACCAGGGGGTGTAGGCTACACCTTC
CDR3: CASSVLPGGVGYTF

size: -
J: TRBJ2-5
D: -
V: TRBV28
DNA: TGTGCCAGCAGTTTACACCAAGAGACCCAGTACTTC
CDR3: CASSLHQETQYF

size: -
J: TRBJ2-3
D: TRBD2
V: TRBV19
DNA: TGTGCCAGTAGTATCGCAGCGGGAGTGGGCACAGATACGCAGTATTTT
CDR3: CASSIAAGVGTDTQYF

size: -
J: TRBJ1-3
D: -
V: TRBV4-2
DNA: TGTGCCAGCAGCCAAGATTTACCCTACTCTGGAAACACCATATATTTT
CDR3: CASSQDLPYSGNTIYF

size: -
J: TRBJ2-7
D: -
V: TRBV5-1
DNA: TGCGCCAGCAGCTTGATCCCCGAGGGAACCTACGAGCAGTACTTC
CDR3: CASSLIPEGTYEQYF

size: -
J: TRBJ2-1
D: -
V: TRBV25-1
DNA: TGTGCCAGCAGTACACAGCCCCAGGGAGATGAGCAGTTCTTC
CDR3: CASSTQPQGDEQFF

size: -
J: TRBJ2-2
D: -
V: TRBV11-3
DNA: TGTGCCAGCAGCTTAGAGGGAGGCCCCGGGGAGCTGTTTTTT
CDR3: CASSLEGGPGELFF

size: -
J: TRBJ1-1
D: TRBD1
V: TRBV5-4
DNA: TGTGCCAGCAGCGGGGACAGGAACACTGAAGCTTTCTTT
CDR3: CASSGDRNTEAFF

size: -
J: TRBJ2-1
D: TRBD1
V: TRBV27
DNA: TGTGCCAGCAGAATACTACAGGGGAGCTCCTACAATGAGCAGTTCTTC
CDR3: CASRILQGSSYNEQFF